This passage covers 31 T cell receptor beta chains from one sample sequenced in a study of beta chain features in type 1 diabetes. Study-level results: When Type 1 diabetes patients were examined, their TCRB CDR3s proved moderately but significantly shorter in all four CD4+ subsets.

The antigens these receptors bind are not known. The whole isolated RNA underwent reverse transcription, so sequencing captured expressed TCRB transcripts. Libraries were prepared by immunoSEQ multiplex PCR; TCRdb keeps only in-frame clonotypes and omits some of them. The sample lists roughly 700,000 clones, 13% occurring once. Sequenced input: naive CD4+ T cells from blood. Receptor source: a man aged 18 to 29 with type 1 diabetes.

This clone was picked up a small number of times. V and J are TRBV7-9 and TRBJ2-7; possibly TRBD1 for D (6 bases). Germline V gene sequence: CDR1 SEHNR, CDR2 FQNEAQ (reference sequence). The CDR3 runs to 16 residues. Trimming shortened V by 4 bases and J by 5 bases, and 21 bases separated the two germline ends. The CDR3 sequence: CASSSLGAMLVDEQYF. DNA for the CDR3: TGTGCCAGCAGCTCCTTGGGGGCCATGTTGGTGGACGAGCAGTACTTC.

This clone was counted between two and nine times. Here the CDR3 reads CASSPQEAWYGYTF. The DNA for the CDR3 is TGTGCCAGCAGCCCTCAGGAGGCCTGGTATGGCTACACCTTC. The genes are TRBV5-4 and TRBJ1-2; D gene unclear. Germline assignment: CDR1 SGHNT and CDR2 YYREEE (reference sequence). This CDR3 is built from 14 residues. V lost 4 bases and J lost 5, with 15 bases in between.

This chain links TRBV10-3 with TRBJ2-3; D gene ambiguous. This CDR3 is 15 amino acids long. CDR1 is ENHRY and CDR2 is SYGVKD in the germline V gene. V was trimmed by 2 bases and J by 2 bases, leaving 11 bases between them. CDR3 DNA sequence: TGTGCCATCAGTGAGCGTCCCTACTACACAGATACGCAGTATTTT. Residues: CAISERPYYTDTQYF.

The V and J genes are TRBV15 and TRBJ2-7; D gene unclear. CDR3 length: 14 amino acids. Trimming removed 0 bases from V and 2 bases from J, with 8 bases in between. Per the germline V gene, CDR1 is LNHNV and CDR2 is YYDKDF (reference sequence). The CDR3 loop reads CATSRDNGPYEQYF. CDR3 bases: TGTGCCACCAGCAGAGATAACGGACCCTACGAGCAGTACTTC.

This clone was picked up a small number of times. J is TRBJ1-5 and V is TRBV5-1; 7 bases are shared with TRBD1. The CDR3 covers 17 residues. Trimming took 1 base from V and 2 from J; bases not matched to a gene: 9. The germline V gene encodes CDR1 SGHRS and CDR2 YFSETQ. CDR3 nucleotides: TGCGCCAGCAGCTTGCGGCCCCAGGGGGTTGGCAATCAGCCCCAGCATTTT. It translates to CASSLRPQGVGNQPQHF. Filled out from reference TRBV5-1 and TRBJ1-5, the complete variable domain reads KAGVTQTPRYLIKTRGQQVTLSCSPISGHRSVSWYQQTPGQGLQFLFEYFSETQRNKGNFPGRFSGRQFSNSRSEMNVSTLELGDSALYLCASSLRPQGVGNQPQHFGDGTRLSIL.

The rearrangement joins TRBV2 to TRBJ1-6; the D is unclear. The ends were cut back, 8 bases at V and 9 bases at J, with 14 bases in the middle. The CDR3 spans 13 residues. Germline V gene lookup returns CDR1 SNHLY and CDR2 FYNNEI. CDR3 loop: CASSTGLASPLHF. The DNA for the CDR3 is TGTGCCAGCTCCACGGGTCTTGCTTCACCCCTCCACTTT.

This clone was seen a handful of times. The genes are TRBV30 and TRBJ1-6; a possible D gene is TRBD1 (6 bases). Germline V lookup: CDR1 GTSNPN, CDR2 SVGIG (reference sequence). CDR3 length equals 18 residues. V shed 3 bases and J shed 5 bases, with 23 bases lying between them. The CDR3 sequence is CAWRLWSGTTNHNSPLHF. DNA of the CDR3: TGTGCCTGGAGACTTTGGTCAGGGACAACAAACCATAATTCACCCCTCCACTTT.

The gene calls are TRBV4-1 and TRBJ2-5; a possible D gene is TRBD1 (6 bases). Trimming removed 0 bases from V and 0 bases from J, with 11 bases in between. This CDR3 comprises 16 residues. Germline CDR1 reads MGHRA; CDR2 reads YSYEKL. The CDR3 region has the DNA TGCGCCAGCAGCCAAGATAACGGGGACAACCAAGAGACCCAGTACTTC. It translates to CASSQDNGDNQETQYF.

V gene TRBV28 combines with J gene TRBJ1-4, with no clear D. The CDR3 has 15 residues. V gave up 2 bases and J gave up 0 bases, with 7 bases separating them. Per germline, CDR1 MDHEN and CDR2 SYDVKM. DNA for the CDR3: TGTGCCAGCAGTTTACGGGCCGCAACTAATGAAAAACTGTTTTTT. Residues: CASSLRAATNEKLFF.

This chain uses TRBV15 with TRBJ2-3; D perhaps matches TRBD1 (6 bases). The V end lost 4 bases, the J end lost 0 bases, and 17 bases lay between the germline ends. This CDR3 comprises 17 residues. The V gene's germline CDR1 is LNHNV and CDR2 YYDKDF (reference sequence). Here the CDR3 reads CATSTYKSRGSTDTQYF. CDR3 nucleotide sequence: TGTGCCACCAGCACGTATAAATCGAGGGGGAGCACAGATACGCAGTATTTT.

The chain is built from TRBV2 and TRBJ2-7, with a tentative D call TRBD2 (6 bases). The germline V gene encodes CDR1 SNHLY and CDR2 FYNNEI. V lost 7 bases and J lost 3, with 13 bases in between. CDR3 length: 13 amino acids. The CDR3 sequence is CASKMTSLYEQYF. The CDR3 coding sequence is TGTGCCAGCAAGATGACTAGTCTCTACGAGCAGTACTTC. The variable domain in full, with the rest retrieved from reference TRBV2 and TRBJ2-7, is EPEVTQTPSHQVTQMGQEVILRCVPISNHLYFYWYRQILGQKVEFLVSFYNNEISEKSEIFDDQFSVERPDGSNFTLKIRSTKLEDSAMYFCASKMTSLYEQYFGPGTRLTVT.

This clone was found a few times. The V and J genes are TRBV7-2 and TRBJ2-7; 13 nucleotides line up with TRBD2. Germline V gene lookup returns CDR1 SGHTA and CDR2 FQGNSA. The length of the CDR3 is 14 residues. V dropped 7 bases and J dropped 4; count of bases not matched to a gene: 4. In nucleotides, the CDR3 is TGTGCCAGCACTCGACTAGCGGGGGGTTACGAGCAGTACTTC. As protein: CASTRLAGGYEQYF.

The genes are TRBV12-5 and TRBJ2-7, with D unclear. The CDR3 loop spans 13 amino acids. Trimming pared 9 bases from V and 7 bases from J, leaving 19 bases between. Germline V gene lookup returns CDR1 LGHNT and CDR2 FRNRAP. In DNA form, the CDR3 reads TGTGCTAGCGTCCCTGGGGTCTCATGGGAGCAGTACTTC. Its translation: CASVPGVSWEQYF.

This clone has more than one count but fewer than ten. The gene calls are TRBV27 and TRBJ2-1; D is undetermined. V dropped 5 bases and J dropped 2 bases, with 13 bases sitting between them. This CDR3 region has 15 residues. Germline V CDR1 and CDR2: MNHEY, SMNVEV (reference sequence). CDR3 loop: CASSPSLQAYNEQFF. The CDR3 DNA sequence: TGTGCCAGCAGTCCGTCTCTTCAGGCCTACAATGAGCAGTTCTTC.

There are a few counts of this clone. Other DNA sequences of this sample code for an identical CDR3. The V call is TRBV5-4, the J call TRBJ2-7, with a tentative D call TRBD1 (6 bases). The CDR3 runs 13 residues. V was trimmed by 2 bases and J by 1 base, leaving 7 bases between them. The germline gives CDR1 SGHNT, CDR2 YYREEE (reference sequence). The CDR3 spells CASSFGQSYEQYF. The CDR3, as DNA: TGTGCCAGCAGCTTTGGACAGTCCTACGAGCAGTACTTC.

The chain carries TRBV6-5 and TRBJ2-7, with TRBD1 as a possible D gene (6 bases). Trimming took 2 bases from V and 3 from J, leaving 11 bases between them. Germline CDR1 and CDR2: MNHEY and SVGAGI. The CDR3 runs to 14 residues. CDR3 nucleotide sequence: TGTGCCAGCAGTTACGAGGACAGAGTCTACGAGCAGTACTTC. Encoded protein: CASSYEDRVYEQYF.

The rearrangement links TRBV11-2 to TRBJ1-2; the match to TRBD1 covers 7 bases. The CDR3 runs to 14 residues. Trimming cost V 5 bases and J 4 bases; bases outside gene matches: 7. Per the germline V gene, CDR1 is SGHAT and CDR2 is FQNNGV. The CDR3 DNA sequence: TGTGCCAGCAGCACCGGGACAGAATTCTATGGCTACACCTTC. It specifies CASSTGTEFYGYTF.

This clone was seen a few times. V usage is TRBV15 and J usage is TRBJ2-1, with D possibly TRBD1 on 6 matching bases. The CDR3 covers 14 residues. Trimming cost V 0 bases and J 6 bases, with 9 bases left between them. CDR1 LNHNV and CDR2 YYDKDF come from the germline V gene (reference sequence). CDR3 nucleotides: TGTGCCACCAGCAGAGATGAGGGGGTCAATGAGCAGTTCTTC. Translating gives CATSRDEGVNEQFF. The full variable domain, in which reference TRBV15 and TRBJ2-1 provide the parts outside the CDR3, is DAMVIQNPRYQVTQFGKPVTLSCSQTLNHNVMYWYQQKSSQAPKLLFHYYDKDFNNEADTPDNFQSRRPNTSFCFLDIRSPGLGDTAMYLCATSRDEGVNEQFFGPGTRLTVL.

The chain carries TRBV25-1 and TRBJ2-7; D is perhaps TRBD1 (5 bases). The CDR3 contains 13 residues. Germline values: CDR1 MGHDK, CDR2 SYGVNS. The ends were cut back, 2 bases at V and 5 bases at J, with 10 bases in the middle. CDR3 sequence reads: CASSEMQGHEQYF. CDR3 nucleotide sequence: TGTGCCAGCAGTGAAATGCAGGGCCACGAGCAGTACTTC.

The chain links TRBV6-5 to TRBJ2-7, with D unresolved. The CDR3 extends over 15 amino acids. Germline V gives CDR1 MNHEY, CDR2 SVGAGI. Between the trimmed V and J ends, which lost 10 bases and 3 bases, there was a span of 22 bases. The CDR3 DNA is TGTGCCATCCGGGCCCACTTGGGGTTGGGCTACGAGCAGTACTTC. As protein: CAIRAHLGLGYEQYF.

This clone was found a few times. The chain employs TRBV21-1 and TRBJ1-6. TRBV21-1 is recorded as a pseudogene. This CDR3 comprises 17 residues. The CDR3 DNA reads TGTGCCAGCAGCAAGGGGAGACACGGGGGCGAGGGGTCACCCCTCCACTTT. Amino acids: CASSKGRHGGEGSPLHF.

Notes on this clone: Different DNA sequences within this sample yield the same CDR3. The V gene is TRBV2, the J gene TRBJ1-2; no firm D call. Germline loops: CDR1 SNHLY, CDR2 FYNNEI. The CDR3 contains 12 residues. With 0 bases removed from V and 8 bases from J, the gap between germline ends came to 7 bases. CDR3 DNA: TGTGCCAGCAGTGAAGCGCCCTACGGCTACACCTTC. Protein product: CASSEAPYGYTF. Looking up the rest from reference TRBV2 and TRBJ1-2 gives the full variable domain: EPEVTQTPSHQVTQMGQEVILRCVPISNHLYFYWYRQILGQKVEFLVSFYNNEISEKSEIFDDQFSVERPDGSNFTLKIRSTKLEDSAMYFCASSEAPYGYTFGSGTRLTVV.

This clone occurred a few times. The chain combines TRBV25-1 with TRBJ1-2, with 8 bases aligning to TRBD1. The germline CDR1 and CDR2 sequences are MGHDK and SYGVNS. The V and J ends lost 5 bases and 6 bases, in that order; junction bases with no gene match: 8. The CDR3 spans 14 residues. The CDR3 spells CASSWGPQGDGYTF. The CDR3 DNA is TGTGCCAGCAGTTGGGGACCACAGGGGGATGGCTACACCTTC.

This clone was recorded a few times. The CDR3 nucleotides read TGTGCCTGGAATGGACAGTCTAACACTGAAGCTTTCTTT. Translated: CAWNGQSNTEAFF. The chain recombines TRBV30 with TRBJ1-1; D is possibly TRBD1 (6 bases). Trimming stripped 4 bases from V and 2 bases from J, with 11 bases between. Germline assignment: CDR1 GTSNPN and CDR2 SVGIG (reference sequence). The CDR3 is made up of 13 amino acids.

This clone was counted between two and nine times. This chain uses TRBV4-1 with TRBJ1-4; unclear D gene. The ends were cut back, 2 bases at V and 5 bases at J, with 3 bases in the middle. CDR3 length equals 12 residues. Germline-derived CDR1 and CDR2 are MGHRA and YSYEKL. The CDR3 reads CASSQKNEKLFF. The CDR3, as DNA: TGCGCCAGCAGCCAAAAAAATGAAAAACTGTTTTTT.

The chain is built from TRBV30 and TRBJ1-1, with D possibly being TRBD1 (5 bases). This CDR3 comprises 12 residues. With 6 bases removed from V and 5 bases from J, the gap between germline ends came to 13 bases. Germline CDR1 is GTSNPN and CDR2 is SVGIG (reference sequence). The CDR3 protein is CACWDFETEAFF. The CDR3 nucleotides read TGTGCCTGTTGGGACTTTGAGACTGAAGCTTTCTTT.

This clone was seen only a few times. V is TRBV29-1 and J is TRBJ2-7; tentatively, D is TRBD2 (6 bases). This CDR3 spans 14 amino acids. Germline V lookup: CDR1 SQVTM, CDR2 ANQGSEA. The V end lost 5 bases, the J end lost 4 bases, and 18 bases lay between the germline ends. CDR3 in DNA: TGCAGCGTTCTTCCCGCGGGGCTTTCTTACGAGCAGTACTTC. Translating gives CSVLPAGLSYEQYF.

This clone was seen only once. This chain uses TRBV2 with TRBJ1-2; D not certain. The CDR3 totals 11 residues. The germline V and J ends were trimmed by 7 bases and 7 bases, with 10 bases remaining between them. CDR1 is SNHLY, CDR2 FYNNEI, per germline. CDR3 protein: CASTGEVGYTF. CDR3 in DNA: TGTGCCAGCACAGGAGAGGTTGGCTACACCTTC.

The rearrangement links TRBV6-5 to TRBJ2-1, with 9 bases matching TRBD2. The ends lost 4 bases at V and 2 bases at J; junction bases unmatched: 6. The CDR3 totals 16 residues. Germline V gene sequence: CDR1 MNHEY, CDR2 SVGAGI. The chain's CDR3 is CASSSLSGGTYNEQFF. Written as DNA, the CDR3 is TGTGCCAGCAGTTCCCTGAGCGGGGGGACCTACAATGAGCAGTTCTTC.

V usage is TRBV5-4 and J usage is TRBJ2-1, with 10 bases matching TRBD2. With V trimmed by 2 bases and J by 4 bases, 3 bases remained unmatched. CDR1 is SGHNT and CDR2 is YYREEE in the germline V gene (reference sequence). The CDR3 consists of 15 residues. As DNA, the CDR3 is TGTGCCAGCAGCTTAGGACTAGCGGTGTACAATGAGCAGTTCTTC. Protein product: CASSLGLAVYNEQFF.

This chain uses TRBV11-2 with TRBJ2-1, with TRBD2 identical over 11 bases. The V gene end was trimmed by 5 bases and the J gene end by 3 bases; junction bases not matched to a gene: 3. CDR3 length: 15 residues. CDR1 SGHAT and CDR2 FQNNGV come from the germline V gene. The CDR3 is CASSRLAGSYNEQFF. Here the CDR3 DNA reads TGTGCCAGCAGCAGACTAGCGGGGAGCTACAATGAGCAGTTCTTC.